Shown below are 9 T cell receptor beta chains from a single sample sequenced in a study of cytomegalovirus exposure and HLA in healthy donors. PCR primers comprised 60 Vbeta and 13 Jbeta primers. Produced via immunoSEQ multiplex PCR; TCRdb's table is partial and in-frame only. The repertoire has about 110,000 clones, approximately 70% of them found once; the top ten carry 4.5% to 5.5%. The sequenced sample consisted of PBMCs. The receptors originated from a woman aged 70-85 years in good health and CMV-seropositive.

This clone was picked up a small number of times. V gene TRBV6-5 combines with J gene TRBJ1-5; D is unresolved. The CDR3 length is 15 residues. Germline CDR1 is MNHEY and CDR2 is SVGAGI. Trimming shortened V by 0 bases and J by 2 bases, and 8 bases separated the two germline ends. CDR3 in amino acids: CASSYSIEGNQPQHF. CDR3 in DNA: TGTGCCAGCAGTTACTCGATAGAGGGCAATCAGCCCCAGCATTTT.

In DNA form, the CDR3 reads TGTGCCAGCAGCTTAGAGGACAGGGTTGGTGGCTACACCTTC. Amino acids: CASSLEDRVGGYTF. The V gene is TRBV7-2, the J gene TRBJ1-2; the match to TRBD1 covers 8 bases. The CDR3 extends over 14 amino acids. Unmatched junction bases numbered 5, after V lost 1 base and J lost 7 bases. CDR1 is SGHTA, CDR2 FQGNSA, per germline.

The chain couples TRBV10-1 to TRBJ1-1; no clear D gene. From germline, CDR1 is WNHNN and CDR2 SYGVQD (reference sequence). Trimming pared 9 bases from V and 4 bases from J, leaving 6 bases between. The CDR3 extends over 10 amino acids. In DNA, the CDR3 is TGCGCCAGGGCGGTCACTGAAGCTTTCTTT. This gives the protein CARAVTEAFF.

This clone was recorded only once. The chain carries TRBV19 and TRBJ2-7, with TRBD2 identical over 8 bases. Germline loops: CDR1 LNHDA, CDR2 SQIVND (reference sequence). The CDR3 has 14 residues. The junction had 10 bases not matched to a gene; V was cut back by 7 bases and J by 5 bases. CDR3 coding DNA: TGTGCCAGTAAAATTATAGCGGGGCCCCACGAGCAGTACTTC. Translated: CASKIIAGPHEQYF.

CDR3 amino acids: CASSLQGKAYEQYF. The CDR3 coding sequence is TGTGCCAGCAGTTTACAGGGAAAGGCCTACGAGCAGTACTTC. This chain connects TRBV27 to TRBJ2-7, with a possible D match to TRBD1 (5 bases). V dropped 2 bases and J dropped 2 bases, with 10 bases sitting between them. Germline CDR1 is MNHEY and CDR2 is SMNVEV (reference sequence). The CDR3 length is 14 residues.

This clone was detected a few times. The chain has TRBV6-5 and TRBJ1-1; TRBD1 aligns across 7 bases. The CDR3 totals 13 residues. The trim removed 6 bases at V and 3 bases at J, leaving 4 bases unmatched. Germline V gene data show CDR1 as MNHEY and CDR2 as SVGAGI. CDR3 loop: CASSRTGHTEAFF. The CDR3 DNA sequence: TGTGCCAGCAGCAGGACAGGCCACACTGAAGCTTTCTTT.

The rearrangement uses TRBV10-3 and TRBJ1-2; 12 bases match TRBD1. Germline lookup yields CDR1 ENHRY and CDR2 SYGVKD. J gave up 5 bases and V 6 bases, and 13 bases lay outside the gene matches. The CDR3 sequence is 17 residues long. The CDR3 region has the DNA TGTGCCATCAGAGACCCCGGGACAGGGGGCCTGCAATATGGCTACACCTTC. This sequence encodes CAIRDPGTGGLQYGYTF.

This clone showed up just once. The CDR3 spells CASSLSGAGELFF. The DNA for the CDR3 is TGTGCCAGCAGTTTATCAGGGGCCGGGGAGCTGTTTTTT. V and J are TRBV27 and TRBJ2-2; a weak D match, TRBD1 (5 bases). The length of the CDR3 is 13 residues. Germline V gives CDR1 MNHEY, CDR2 SMNVEV (reference sequence). Trimming shortened V by 0 bases and J by 6 bases, and 5 bases separated the two germline ends.

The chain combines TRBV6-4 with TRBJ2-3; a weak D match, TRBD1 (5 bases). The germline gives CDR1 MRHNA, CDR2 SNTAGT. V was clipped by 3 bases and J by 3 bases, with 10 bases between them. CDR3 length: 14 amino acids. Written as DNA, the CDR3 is TGTGCCAGCAGTGAAAGCGCAGGGACAGATACGCAGTATTTT. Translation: CASSESAGTDTQYF.